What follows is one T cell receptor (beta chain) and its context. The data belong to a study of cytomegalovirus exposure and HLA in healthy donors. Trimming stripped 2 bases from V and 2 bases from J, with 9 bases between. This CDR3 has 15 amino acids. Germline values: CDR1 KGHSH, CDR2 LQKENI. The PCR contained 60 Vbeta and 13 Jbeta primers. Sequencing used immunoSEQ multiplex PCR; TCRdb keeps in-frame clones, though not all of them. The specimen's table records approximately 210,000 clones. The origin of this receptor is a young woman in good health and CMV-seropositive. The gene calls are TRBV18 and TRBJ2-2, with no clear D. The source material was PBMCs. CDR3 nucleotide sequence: TGTGCCAGCTCACCAGCCAGCGTCAACACCGGGGAGCTGTTTTTT. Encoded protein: CASSPASVNTGELFF.